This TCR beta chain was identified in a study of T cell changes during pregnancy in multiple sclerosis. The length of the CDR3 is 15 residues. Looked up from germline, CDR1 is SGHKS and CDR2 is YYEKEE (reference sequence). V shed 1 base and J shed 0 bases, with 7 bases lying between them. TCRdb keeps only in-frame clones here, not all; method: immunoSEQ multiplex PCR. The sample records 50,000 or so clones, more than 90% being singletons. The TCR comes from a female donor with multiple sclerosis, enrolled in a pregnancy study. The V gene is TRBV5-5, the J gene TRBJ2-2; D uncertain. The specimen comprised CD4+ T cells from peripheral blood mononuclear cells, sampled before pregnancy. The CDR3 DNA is TGTGCCAGCAGCTTGACTGCGACGAACACCGGGGAGCTGTTTTTT. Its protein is CASSLTATNTGELFF.